In its sample, the clone carrying this TCR beta chain was seen a few times. What it binds is not known. Because the CDR3's place on the DNA is in doubt, the DNA is left out and the CDR3 is given as listed by TCRdb. TCRdb re-derived calls from the 5' RACE reads in MiXCR, one entry per CDR3 protein. The sample holds about 200,000 distinct CDR3 sequences, around 6.8% seen once. This record comes from a study of identical twins. Whole-study results and caveats: Conclusions were drawn cross-sectionally by statistical analysis, without following the same donors.

These data were also reused for a study on yellow fever vaccine responses in identical twins.

This receptor was taken from a young woman in good health. Material for sequencing was memory (CD45RO+) T cells sorted from blood.

CDR3 region: CASSLSVGGGNRRYF. The chain uses TRBV27 and TRBJ2-7; the table's D call, TRBD2, has no DNA check behind it. Germline CDR1 and CDR2: MNHEY and SMNVEV (reference sequence). The CDR3 region is 15 residues in length, termini included.